This T cell receptor (beta chain) was obtained from a study of blood T cell repertoires in COVID-19. Study-level background: Material from acute and convalescent COVID-19 was sourced from the United States, Italy and Spain.

How the authors handled the data: By means of reference gene primer amplification, nucleated cell counts were estimated. Measured with immunoSEQ multiplex PCR; TCRdb has only the in-frame clones, and not every one. That table is the source of V, J and clone size, and D and trimming were worked out from the DNA. The sample lists over 300,000 clones; about 86% were seen once. In germline, CDR1 is MNHEY, CDR2 SVGEGT. CDR3 length: 15 residues. Trimming took off 5 bases at V and 7 bases at J, with 21 bases between the two ends. This chain links TRBV6-2 or TRBV6-3 with TRBJ2-7; TRBD1 is a possible D gene (6 bases). The receptor was derived from a woman aged 45-60 years with acute or convalescent COVID-19. What was sequenced was peripheral blood. The CDR3 is CASSKLRDTQGEQYV. CDR3 nucleotide sequence: TGTGCCAGCAGTAAGCTCCGGGACACCCAAGGGGAGCAGTACGTC.